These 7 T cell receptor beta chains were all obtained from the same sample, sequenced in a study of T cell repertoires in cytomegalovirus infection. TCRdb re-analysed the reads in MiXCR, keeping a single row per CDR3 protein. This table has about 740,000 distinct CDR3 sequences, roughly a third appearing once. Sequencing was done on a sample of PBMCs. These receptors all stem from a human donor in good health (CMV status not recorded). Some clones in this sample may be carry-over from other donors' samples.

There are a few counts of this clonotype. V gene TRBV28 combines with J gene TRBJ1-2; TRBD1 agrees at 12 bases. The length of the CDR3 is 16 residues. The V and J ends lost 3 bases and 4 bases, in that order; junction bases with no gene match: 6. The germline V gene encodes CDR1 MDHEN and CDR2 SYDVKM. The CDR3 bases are TGTGCCAGCAGTTTCGGGACAGGGGGCGCGGGCTATGGCTACACCTTC. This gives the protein CASSFGTGGAGYGYTF.

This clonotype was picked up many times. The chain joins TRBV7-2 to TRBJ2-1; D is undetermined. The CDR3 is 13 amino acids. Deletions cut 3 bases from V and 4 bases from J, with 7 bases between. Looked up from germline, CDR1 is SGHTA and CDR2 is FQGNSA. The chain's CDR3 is CASSFLSYNEQFF. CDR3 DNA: TGTGCCAGCAGCTTTCTCTCTTACAATGAGCAGTTCTTC.

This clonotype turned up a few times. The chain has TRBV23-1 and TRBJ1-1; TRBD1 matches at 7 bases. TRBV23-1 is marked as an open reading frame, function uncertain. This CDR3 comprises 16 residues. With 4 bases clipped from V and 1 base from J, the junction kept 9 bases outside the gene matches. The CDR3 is CASSPTRQGENTEAFF. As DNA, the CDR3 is TGCGCCAGCAGTCCAACCCGACAGGGAGAGAACACTGAAGCTTTCTTT.

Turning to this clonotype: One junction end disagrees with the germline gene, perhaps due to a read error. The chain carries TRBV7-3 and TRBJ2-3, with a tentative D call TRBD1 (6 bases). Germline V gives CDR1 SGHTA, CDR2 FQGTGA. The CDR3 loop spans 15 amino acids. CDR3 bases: TGTGCCAGCCGCTTATACGGCCAGGGGCCAGATACGCAGTATTTT. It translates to CASRLYGQGPDTQYF.

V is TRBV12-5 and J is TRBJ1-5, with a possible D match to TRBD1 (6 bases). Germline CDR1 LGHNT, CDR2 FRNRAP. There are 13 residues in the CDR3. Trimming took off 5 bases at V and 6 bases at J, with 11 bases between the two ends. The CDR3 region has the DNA TGTGCTAGTGGTCGGGGGGCAGGTCAGCCCCAGCATTTT. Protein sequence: CASGRGAGQPQHF.

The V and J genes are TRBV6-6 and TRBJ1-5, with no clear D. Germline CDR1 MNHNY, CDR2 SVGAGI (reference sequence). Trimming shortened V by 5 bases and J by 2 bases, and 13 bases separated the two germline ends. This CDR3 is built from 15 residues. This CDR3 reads CASSDEGRCNQPQHF. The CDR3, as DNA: TGTGCCAGCAGTGATGAGGGAAGGTGCAATCAGCCCCAGCATTTT.

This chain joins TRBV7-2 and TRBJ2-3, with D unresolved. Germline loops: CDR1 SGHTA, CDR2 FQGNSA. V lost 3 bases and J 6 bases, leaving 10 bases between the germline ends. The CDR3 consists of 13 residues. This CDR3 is CASSLRLRDTQYF. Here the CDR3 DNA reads TGTGCCAGCAGCTTGAGGCTAAGGGATACGCAGTATTTT.